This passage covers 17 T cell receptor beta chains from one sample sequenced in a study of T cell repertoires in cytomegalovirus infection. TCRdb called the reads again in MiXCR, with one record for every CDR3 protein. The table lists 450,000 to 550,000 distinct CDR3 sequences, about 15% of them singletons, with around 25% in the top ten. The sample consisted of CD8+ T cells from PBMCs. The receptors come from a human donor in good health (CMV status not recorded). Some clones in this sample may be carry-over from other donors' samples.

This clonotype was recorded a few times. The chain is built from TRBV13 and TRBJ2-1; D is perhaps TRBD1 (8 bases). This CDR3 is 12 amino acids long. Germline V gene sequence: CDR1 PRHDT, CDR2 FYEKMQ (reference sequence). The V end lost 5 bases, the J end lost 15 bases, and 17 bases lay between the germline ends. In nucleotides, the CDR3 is TGTGCCAGCAGCACAATGGACAGGGAGGGGTTCTTC. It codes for CASSTMDREGFF.

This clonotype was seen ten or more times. The chain's CDR3 is CASSPGQGGYYGYTF. DNA of the CDR3: TGTGCCAGCAGCCCCGGACAGGGGGGTTACTATGGCTACACCTTC. This chain uses TRBV7-8 with TRBJ1-2; TRBD1 aligns across 10 bases. V trimming: 5 bases; J trimming: 3 bases; junction bases outside the gene matches: 6. The CDR3 extends over 15 amino acids. Germline values: CDR1 SGHVS, CDR2 FQNEAQ.

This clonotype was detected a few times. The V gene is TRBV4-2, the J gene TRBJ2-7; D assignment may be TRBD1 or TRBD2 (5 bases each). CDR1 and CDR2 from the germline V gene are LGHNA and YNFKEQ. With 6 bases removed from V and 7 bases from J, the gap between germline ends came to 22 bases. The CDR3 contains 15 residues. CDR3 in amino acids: CASSHKLGVGEEQYF. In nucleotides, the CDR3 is TGTGCCAGCAGTCACAAACTGGGGGTTGGAGAAGAGCAGTACTTC.

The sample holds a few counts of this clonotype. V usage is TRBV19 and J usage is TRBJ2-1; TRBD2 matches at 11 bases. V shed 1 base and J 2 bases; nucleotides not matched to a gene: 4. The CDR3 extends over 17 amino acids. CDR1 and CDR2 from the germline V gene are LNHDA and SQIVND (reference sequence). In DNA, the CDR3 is TGTGCCAGTAGTATAGCATCACTAGCGGGAGCCTACAATGAGCAGTTCTTC. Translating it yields CASSIASLAGAYNEQFF.

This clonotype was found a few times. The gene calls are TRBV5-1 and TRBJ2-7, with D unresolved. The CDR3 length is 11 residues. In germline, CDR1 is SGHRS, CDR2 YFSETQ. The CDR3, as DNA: TGCCCCCGACCGAAAAACTACGAGCAGTACTTC. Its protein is CPRPKNYEQYF.

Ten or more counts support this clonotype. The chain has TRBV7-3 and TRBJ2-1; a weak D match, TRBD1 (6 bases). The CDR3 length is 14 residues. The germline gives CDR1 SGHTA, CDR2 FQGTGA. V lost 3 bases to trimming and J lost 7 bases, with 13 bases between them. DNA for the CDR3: TGTGCCAGCAGCTTGACGGGACATGGGAATGAGCAGTTCTTC. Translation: CASSLTGHGNEQFF.

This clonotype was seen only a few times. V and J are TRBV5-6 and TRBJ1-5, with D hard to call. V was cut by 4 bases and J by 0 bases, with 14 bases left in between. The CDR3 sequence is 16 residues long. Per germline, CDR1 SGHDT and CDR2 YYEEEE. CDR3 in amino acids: CASSTSQTDSNQPQHF. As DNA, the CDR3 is TGTGCCAGCAGCACATCACAAACCGATAGCAATCAGCCCCAGCATTTT.

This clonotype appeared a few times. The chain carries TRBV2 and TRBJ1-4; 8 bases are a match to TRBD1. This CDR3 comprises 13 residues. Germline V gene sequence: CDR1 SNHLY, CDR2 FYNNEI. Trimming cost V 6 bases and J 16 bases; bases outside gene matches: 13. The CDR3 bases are TGTGCCAGCAGGGACGACCTCCGGGACAGGCCGTTTTTT. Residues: CASRDDLRDRPFF.

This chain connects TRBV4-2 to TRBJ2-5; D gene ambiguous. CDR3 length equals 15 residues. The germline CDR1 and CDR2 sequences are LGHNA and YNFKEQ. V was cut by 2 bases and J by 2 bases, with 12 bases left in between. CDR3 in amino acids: CASSQTTQQQETQYF. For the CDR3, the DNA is TGTGCCAGCAGCCAAACTACACAGCAACAAGAGACCCAGTACTTC.

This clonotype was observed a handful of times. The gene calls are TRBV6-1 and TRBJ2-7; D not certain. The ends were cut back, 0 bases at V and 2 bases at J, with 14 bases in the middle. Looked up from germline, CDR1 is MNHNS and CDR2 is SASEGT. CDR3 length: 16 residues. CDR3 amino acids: CASSEAKGRPTYEQYF. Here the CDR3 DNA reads TGTGCCAGCAGTGAAGCGAAGGGTAGGCCCACCTACGAGCAGTACTTC.

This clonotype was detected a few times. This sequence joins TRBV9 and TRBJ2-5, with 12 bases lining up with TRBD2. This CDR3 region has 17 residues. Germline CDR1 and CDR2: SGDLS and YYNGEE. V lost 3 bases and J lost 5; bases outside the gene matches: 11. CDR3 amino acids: CASSETGLAGIRETQYF. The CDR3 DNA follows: TGTGCCAGCAGCGAGACGGGACTAGCGGGTATTAGGGAGACCCAGTACTTC.

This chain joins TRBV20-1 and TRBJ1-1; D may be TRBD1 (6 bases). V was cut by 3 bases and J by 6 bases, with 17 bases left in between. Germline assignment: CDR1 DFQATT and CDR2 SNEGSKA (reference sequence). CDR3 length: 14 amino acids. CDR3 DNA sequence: TGCAGTGCTAGGGAACAGGGTAATACAGCTGAAGCTTTCTTT. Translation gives CSAREQGNTAEAFF.

The DNA for the CDR3 is TGTGCCAGCAGTTACCCTAGCGGTGGTACCGGGGAGCTGTTTTTT. Translated: CASSYPSGGTGELFF. V usage is TRBV6-6 and J usage is TRBJ2-2; 7 bases align to TRBD2. The germline V gene has CDR1 MNHNY and CDR2 SVGAGI (reference sequence). J was trimmed by 5 bases and V by 2 bases; bases with no gene match: 5. CDR3 size: 15 residues.

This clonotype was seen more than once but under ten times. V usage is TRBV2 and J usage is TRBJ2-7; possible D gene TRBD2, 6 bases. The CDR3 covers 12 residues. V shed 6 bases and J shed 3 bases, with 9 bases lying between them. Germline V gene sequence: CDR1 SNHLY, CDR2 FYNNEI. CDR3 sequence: CASRGTYYEQYF. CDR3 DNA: TGTGCCAGCAGAGGGACTTACTACGAGCAGTACTTC. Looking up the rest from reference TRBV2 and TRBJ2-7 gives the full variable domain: EPEVTQTPSHQVTQMGQEVILRCVPISNHLYFYWYRQILGQKVEFLVSFYNNEISEKSEIFDDQFSVERPDGSNFTLKIRSTKLEDSAMYFCASRGTYYEQYFGPGTRLTVT.

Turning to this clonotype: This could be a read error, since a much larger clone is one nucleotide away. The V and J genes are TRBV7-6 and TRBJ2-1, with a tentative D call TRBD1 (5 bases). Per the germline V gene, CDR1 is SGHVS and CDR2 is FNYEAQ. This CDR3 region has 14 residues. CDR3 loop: CASSPPRDSNEQLF. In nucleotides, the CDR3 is TGTGCCAGCAGCCCCCCCCGCGACAGTAATGAGCAGTTATTC.

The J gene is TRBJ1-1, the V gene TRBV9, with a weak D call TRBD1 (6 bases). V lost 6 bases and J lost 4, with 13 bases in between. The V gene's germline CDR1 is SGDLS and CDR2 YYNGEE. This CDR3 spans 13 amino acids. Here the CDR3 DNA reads TGTGCCAGCAAAGGGGGGGGACGCACTGAAGCTTTCTTT. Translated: CASKGGGRTEAFF. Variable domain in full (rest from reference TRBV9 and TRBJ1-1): DSGVTQTPKHLITATGQRVTLRCSPRSGDLSVYWYQQSLDQGLQFLIQYYNGEERAKGNILERFSAQQFPDLHSELNLSSLELGDSALYFCASKGGGRTEAFFGQGTRLTVV.

The CDR3 is CATSDSEVVAGGQETQYF. The DNA of the CDR3 is TGTGCCACCAGTGATTCGGAGGTTGTGGCGGGGGGACAAGAGACCCAGTACTTC. The chain carries TRBV24-1 and TRBJ2-5, with 8 positions matching TRBD2. CDR3 length: 18 residues. Germline V CDR1 and CDR2: KGHDR, SFDVKD. V dropped 2 bases and J dropped 2; count of bases not matched to a gene: 12.